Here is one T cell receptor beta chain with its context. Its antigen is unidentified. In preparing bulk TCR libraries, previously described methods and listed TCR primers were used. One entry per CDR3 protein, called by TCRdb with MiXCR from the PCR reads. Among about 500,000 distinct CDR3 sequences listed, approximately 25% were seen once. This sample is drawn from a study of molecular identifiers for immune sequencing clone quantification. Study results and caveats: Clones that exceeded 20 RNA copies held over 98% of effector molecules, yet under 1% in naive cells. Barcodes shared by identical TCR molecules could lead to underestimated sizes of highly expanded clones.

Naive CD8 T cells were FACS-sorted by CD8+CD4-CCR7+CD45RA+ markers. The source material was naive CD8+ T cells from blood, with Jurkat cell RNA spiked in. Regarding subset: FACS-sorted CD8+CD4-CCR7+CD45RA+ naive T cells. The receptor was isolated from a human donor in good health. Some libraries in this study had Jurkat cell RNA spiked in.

CDR3 coding DNA: TGTGCCAGCAGTCTACGGACAGCCCATACCTACGAGCAGTACTTC. Protein: CASSLRTAHTYEQYF. The rearrangement joins TRBV27 to TRBJ2-7; tentatively, D is TRBD1 (6 bases). V lost 5 bases to trimming and J lost 2 bases, with 16 bases between them. The CDR3 runs to 15 residues. CDR1 is MNHEY and CDR2 is SMNVEV in the germline V gene (reference sequence).